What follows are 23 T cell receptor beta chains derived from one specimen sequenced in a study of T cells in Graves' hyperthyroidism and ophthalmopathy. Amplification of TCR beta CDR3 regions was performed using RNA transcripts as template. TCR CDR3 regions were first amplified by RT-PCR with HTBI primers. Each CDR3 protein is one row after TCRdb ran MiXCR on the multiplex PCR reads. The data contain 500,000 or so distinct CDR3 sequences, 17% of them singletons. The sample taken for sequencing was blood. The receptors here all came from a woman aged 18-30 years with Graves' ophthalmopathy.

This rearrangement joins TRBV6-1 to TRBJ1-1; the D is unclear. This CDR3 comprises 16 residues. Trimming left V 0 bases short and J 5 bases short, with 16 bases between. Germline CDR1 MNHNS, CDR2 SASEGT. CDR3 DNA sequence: TGTGCCAGCAGTGAAGCAGGAACCGGGTGGGAAACTGAAGCTTTCTTT. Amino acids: CASSEAGTGWETEAFF.

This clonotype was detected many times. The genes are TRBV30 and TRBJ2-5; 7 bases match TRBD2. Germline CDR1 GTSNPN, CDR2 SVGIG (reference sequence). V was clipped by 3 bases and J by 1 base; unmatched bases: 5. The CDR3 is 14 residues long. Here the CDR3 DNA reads TGTGCCTGGAGCGCCAGCGGGGTCCAAGAGACCCAGTACTTC. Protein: CAWSASGVQETQYF.

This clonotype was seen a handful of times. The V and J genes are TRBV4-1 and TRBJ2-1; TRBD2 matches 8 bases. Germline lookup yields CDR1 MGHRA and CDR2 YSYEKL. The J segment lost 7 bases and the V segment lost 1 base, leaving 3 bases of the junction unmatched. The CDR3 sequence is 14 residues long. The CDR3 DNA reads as TGCGCCAGCAGCCAAGCGGGAGGGGTGAATGAGCAGTTCTTC. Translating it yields CASSQAGGVNEQFF.

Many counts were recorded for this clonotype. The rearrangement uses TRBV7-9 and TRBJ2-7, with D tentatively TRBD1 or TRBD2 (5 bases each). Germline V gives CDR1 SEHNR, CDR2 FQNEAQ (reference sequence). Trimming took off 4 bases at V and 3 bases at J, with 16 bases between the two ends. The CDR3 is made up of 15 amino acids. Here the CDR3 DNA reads TGTGCCAGCAGCTCCACCGGGACCCCCGACTACGAGCAGTACTTC. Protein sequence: CASSSTGTPDYEQYF.

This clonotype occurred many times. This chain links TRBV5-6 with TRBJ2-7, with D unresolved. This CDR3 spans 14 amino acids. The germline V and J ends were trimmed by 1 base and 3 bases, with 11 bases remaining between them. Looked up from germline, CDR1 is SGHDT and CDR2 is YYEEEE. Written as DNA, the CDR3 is TGTGCCAGCAGCTTGAGTAACGAGGACTACGAGCAGTACTTC. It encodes CASSLSNEDYEQYF.

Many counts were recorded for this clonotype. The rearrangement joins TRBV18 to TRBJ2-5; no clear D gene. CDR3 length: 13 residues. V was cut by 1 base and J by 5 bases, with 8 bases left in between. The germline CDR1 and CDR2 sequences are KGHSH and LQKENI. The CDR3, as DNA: TGTGCCAGCTCACCACGATCATATGAGACCCAGTACTTC. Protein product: CASSPRSYETQYF.

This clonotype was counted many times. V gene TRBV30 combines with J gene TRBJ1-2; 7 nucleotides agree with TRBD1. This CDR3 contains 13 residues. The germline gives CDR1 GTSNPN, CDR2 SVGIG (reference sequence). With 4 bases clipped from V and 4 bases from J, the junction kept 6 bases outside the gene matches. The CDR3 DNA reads TGTGCCTGGACAGGGGGGACGGCCTATGGCTACACCTTC. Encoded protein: CAWTGGTAYGYTF.

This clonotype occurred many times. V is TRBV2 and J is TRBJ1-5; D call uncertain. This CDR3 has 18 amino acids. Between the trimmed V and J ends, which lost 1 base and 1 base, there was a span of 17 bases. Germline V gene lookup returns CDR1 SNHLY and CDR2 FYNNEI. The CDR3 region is CASSEELRISWSNQPQHF. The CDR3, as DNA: TGTGCCAGCAGTGAAGAACTAAGAATCTCTTGGAGCAATCAGCCCCAGCATTTT.

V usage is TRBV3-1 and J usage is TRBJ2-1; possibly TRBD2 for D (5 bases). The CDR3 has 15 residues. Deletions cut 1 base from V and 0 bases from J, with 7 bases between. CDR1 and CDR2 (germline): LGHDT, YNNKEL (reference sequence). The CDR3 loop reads CASSQGRSSYNEQFF. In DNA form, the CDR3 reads TGTGCCAGCAGCCAAGGGAGGAGCTCCTACAATGAGCAGTTCTTC.

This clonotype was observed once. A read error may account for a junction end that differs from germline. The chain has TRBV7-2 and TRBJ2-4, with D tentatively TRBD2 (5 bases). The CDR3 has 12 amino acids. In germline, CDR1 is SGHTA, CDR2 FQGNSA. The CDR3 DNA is TGTGCCAGCAGCTTAGGGGCAGGAGGTGAGCACTTC. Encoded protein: CASSLGAGGEHF.

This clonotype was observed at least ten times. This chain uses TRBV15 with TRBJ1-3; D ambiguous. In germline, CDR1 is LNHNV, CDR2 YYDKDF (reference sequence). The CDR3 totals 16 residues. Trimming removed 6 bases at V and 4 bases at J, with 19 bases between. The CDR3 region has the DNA TGTGCCACCAGAGAATCCCGGGGTGGACCGGGAAACACCATATATTTT. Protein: CATRESRGGPGNTIYF. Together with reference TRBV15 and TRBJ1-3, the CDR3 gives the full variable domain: DAMVIQNPRYQVTQFGKPVTLSCSQTLNHNVMYWYQQKSSQAPKLLFHYYDKDFNNEADTPDNFQSRRPNTSFCFLDIRSPGLGDTAMYLCATRESRGGPGNTIYFGEGSWLTVV.

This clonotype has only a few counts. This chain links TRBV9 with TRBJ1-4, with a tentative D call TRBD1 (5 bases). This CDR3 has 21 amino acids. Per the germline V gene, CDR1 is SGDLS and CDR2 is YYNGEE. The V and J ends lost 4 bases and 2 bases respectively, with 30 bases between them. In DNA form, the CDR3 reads TGTGCCAGCAGCCCACACAACCTGGAGGGACCAAGGACATGGACTAATGAAAAACTGTTTTTT. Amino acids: CASSPHNLEGPRTWTNEKLFF.

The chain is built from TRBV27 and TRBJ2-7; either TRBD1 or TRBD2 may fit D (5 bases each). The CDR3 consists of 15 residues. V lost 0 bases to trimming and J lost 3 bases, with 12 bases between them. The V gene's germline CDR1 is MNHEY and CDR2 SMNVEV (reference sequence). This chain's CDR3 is CASSLSGTSNYEQYF. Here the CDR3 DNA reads TGTGCCAGCAGTTTATCCGGGACGTCAAACTACGAGCAGTACTTC.

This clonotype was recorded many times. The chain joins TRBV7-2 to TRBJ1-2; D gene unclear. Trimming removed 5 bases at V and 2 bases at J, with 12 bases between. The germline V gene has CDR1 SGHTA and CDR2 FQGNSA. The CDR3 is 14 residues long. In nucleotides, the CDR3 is TGTGCCAGCAGCCGCCCCGACGGGAACTATGGCTACACCTTC. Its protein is CASSRPDGNYGYTF.

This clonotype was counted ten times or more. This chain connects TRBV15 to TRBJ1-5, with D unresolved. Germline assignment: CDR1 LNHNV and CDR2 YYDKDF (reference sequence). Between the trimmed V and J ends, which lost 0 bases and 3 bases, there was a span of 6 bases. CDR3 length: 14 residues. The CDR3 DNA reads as TGTGCCACCAGCAGAGATCGGAACAATCAGCCCCAGCATTTT. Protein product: CATSRDRNNQPQHF. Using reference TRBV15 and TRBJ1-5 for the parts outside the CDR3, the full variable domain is DAMVIQNPRYQVTQFGKPVTLSCSQTLNHNVMYWYQQKSSQAPKLLFHYYDKDFNNEADTPDNFQSRRPNTSFCFLDIRSPGLGDTAMYLCATSRDRNNQPQHFGDGTRLSIL.

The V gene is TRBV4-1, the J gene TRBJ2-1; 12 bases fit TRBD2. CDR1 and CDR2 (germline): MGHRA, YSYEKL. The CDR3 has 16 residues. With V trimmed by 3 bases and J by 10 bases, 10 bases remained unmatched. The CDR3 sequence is CASSHSSGGAKSEQFF. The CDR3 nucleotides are TGCGCCAGCAGCCACTCTAGCGGGGGGGCAAAGTCGGAGCAGTTCTTC.

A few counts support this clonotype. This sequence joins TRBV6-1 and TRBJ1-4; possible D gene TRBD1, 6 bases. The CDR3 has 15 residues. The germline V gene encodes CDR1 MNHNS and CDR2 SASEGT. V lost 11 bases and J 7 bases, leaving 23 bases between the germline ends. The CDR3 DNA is TGTGCCTCCGTGGGGGACATCCTGCCTACTGAAAAACTGTTTTTT. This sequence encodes CASVGDILPTEKLFF.

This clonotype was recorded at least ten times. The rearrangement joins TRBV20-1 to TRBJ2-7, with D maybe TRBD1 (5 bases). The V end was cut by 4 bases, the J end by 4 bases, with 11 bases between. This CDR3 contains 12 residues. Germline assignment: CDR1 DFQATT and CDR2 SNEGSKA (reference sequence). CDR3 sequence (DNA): TGCAGTGCTAAACACGACAGTTACGAGCAGTACTTC. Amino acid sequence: CSAKHDSYEQYF.

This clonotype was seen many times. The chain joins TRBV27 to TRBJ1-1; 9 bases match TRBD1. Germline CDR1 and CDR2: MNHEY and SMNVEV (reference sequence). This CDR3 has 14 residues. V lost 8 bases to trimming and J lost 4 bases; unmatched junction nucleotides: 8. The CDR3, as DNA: TGTGCCAGCGGACTACAGGGGGCCGGCACTGAAGCTTTCTTT. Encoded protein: CASGLQGAGTEAFF.

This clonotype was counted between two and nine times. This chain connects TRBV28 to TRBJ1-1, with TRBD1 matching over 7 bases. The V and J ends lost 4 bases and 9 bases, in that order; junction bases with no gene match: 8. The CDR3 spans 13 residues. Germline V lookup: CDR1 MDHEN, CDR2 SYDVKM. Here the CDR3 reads CASSSTGRVQAFF. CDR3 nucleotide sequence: TGTGCCAGCAGTTCGACAGGGAGGGTGCAAGCTTTCTTT.

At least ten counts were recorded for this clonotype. The CDR3 DNA reads TGTGCCAGCAGCTTAGAGCAGGGCCTTATTGGCAATGAGCAGTTCTTC. Translation gives CASSLEQGLIGNEQFF. The chain is built from TRBV7-2 and TRBJ2-1; D perhaps matches TRBD1 (5 bases). The germline gives CDR1 SGHTA, CDR2 FQGNSA. Trimming removed 1 base from V and 6 bases from J, with 16 bases in between. The CDR3 is 16 residues long.

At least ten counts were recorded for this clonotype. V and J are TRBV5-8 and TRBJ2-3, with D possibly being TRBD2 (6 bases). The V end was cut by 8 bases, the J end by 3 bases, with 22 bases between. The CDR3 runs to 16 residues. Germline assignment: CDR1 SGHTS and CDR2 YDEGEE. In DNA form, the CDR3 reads TGTGCCAGGGTGAGGTTTTGGGGAGGCCCTACAGATACGCAGTATTTT. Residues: CARVRFWGGPTDTQYF.

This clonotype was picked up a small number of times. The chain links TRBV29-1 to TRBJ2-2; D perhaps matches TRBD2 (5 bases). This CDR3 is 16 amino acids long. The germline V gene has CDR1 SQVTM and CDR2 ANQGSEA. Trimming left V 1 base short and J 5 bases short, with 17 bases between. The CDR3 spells CSVEVVRGGGTGELFF. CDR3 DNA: TGCAGCGTTGAAGTGGTCCGGGGTGGAGGAACCGGGGAGCTGTTTTTT.